This entry describes one T cell receptor (beta chain). The antigen is not known. One junction end disagrees with the germline gene, perhaps due to a read error. The CDR3 contains 14 residues. Germline CDR1 MDHEN, CDR2 SYDVKM. Treatment defined: roughly 11-day PBMC culture with coronavirus spike peptide pools or control peptides (ViraFEST assay). Having spent approximately 9 days in culture, CD4+ T cells were then isolated by negative selection. Cultured CD4+ T-cell DNA underwent Oncomine TCR Beta short-read sequencing. From CD4+ T cells that had been cultured, genomic DNA was extracted. Each CDR3 protein gets one entry after TCRdb re-called the PCR reads with MiXCR. The repertoire includes some 19,000 distinct CDR3 sequences, 45% to 50% of them detected once, and 4% sits in the top ten. The sample comes from a study of vaccination and CD4 T cells after COVID-19. Overall study: The cells were exposed to overlapping spike peptides originating from SARS-CoV-2, HCoV-NL63, HCoV-OC43 and HCoV-229E for stimulation.

The TCR was taken from a human donor who had recovered from COVID-19. The V call is TRBV28, the J call TRBJ2-4; 8 nucleotides agree with TRBD2. Sequenced sample: CD4+ T cells from blood, cultured in vitro. The DNA for the CDR3 is TGTGCCGGCAGTGAAAGGACTAGCTGGGGCATTCAGTACTTC. It codes for CAGSERTSWGIQYF. Complete variable domain (other parts from reference TRBV28 and TRBJ2-4): DVKVTQSSRYLVKRTGEKVFLECVQDMDHENMFWYRQDPGLGLRLIYFSYDVKMKEKGDIPEGYSVSREKKERFSLILESASTNQTSMYLCAGSERTSWGIQYFGAGTRLSVL.